The 10 T cell receptor beta chains reported below all come from one sample, sequenced in a study of beta chain features in type 1 diabetes. These receptors' antigens are unknown. Reverse transcription of all isolated RNA meant that expressed TCRB transcripts were sequenced. Profiled with immunoSEQ multiplex PCR; TCRdb holds only in-frame clones, not every one. The table has under 150,000 clones, approximately 10% seen once. Notes on the study in general: Type 1 diabetes patients had TCRB CDR3s that were shorter (moderately but significantly so) in all four CD4+ subsets.

Material: central memory CD4+ T cells from blood. The receptors come from a man aged 25-45 years with type 1 diabetes.

This clone appeared a few times. This rearrangement joins TRBV7-2 to TRBJ1-5, with D perhaps matching TRBD1 (5 bases). The CDR3 consists of 13 residues. Trimming pared 5 bases from V and 3 bases from J, leaving 8 bases between. Germline CDR1 reads SGHTA; CDR2 reads FQGNSA. The CDR3 DNA reads as TGTGCCAGCAGCCGACAGTCCAATCAGCCCCAGCATTTT. It specifies CASSRQSNQPQHF. The full variable domain, in which reference TRBV7-2 and TRBJ1-5 provide the parts outside the CDR3, is GAGVSQSPSNKVTEKGKDVELRCDPISGHTALYWYRQSLGQGLEFLIYFQGNSAPDKSGLPSDRFSAERTGGSVSTLTIQRTQQEDSAVYLCASSRQSNQPQHFGDGTRLSIL.

This clone was found a few times. V gene TRBV5-4 combines with J gene TRBJ2-3, with D maybe TRBD2 (5 bases). Germline V gene data show CDR1 as SGHNT and CDR2 as YYREEE (reference sequence). The CDR3 is made up of 15 amino acids. V was pared by 0 bases and J by 0 bases, with 8 bases between. The CDR3 region is CASSLERLSTDTQYF. CDR3 DNA sequence: TGTGCCAGCAGCTTGGAGCGGCTAAGCACAGATACGCAGTATTTT.

The chain is built from TRBV29-1 and TRBJ1-2; possibly TRBD1 for D (5 bases). Per the germline V gene, CDR1 is SQVTM and CDR2 is ANQGSEA. V was trimmed by 7 bases and J by 2 bases, leaving 11 bases between them. CDR3 length: 12 amino acids. CDR3 coding DNA: TGCAGCGCCGACCCAGGGAACTATGGCTACACCTTC. Its protein is CSADPGNYGYTF.

The chain employs TRBV2 and TRBJ2-7, with 11 bases that match TRBD1. The V gene's germline CDR1 is SNHLY and CDR2 FYNNEI. CDR3 length: 13 amino acids. After removal of 6 bases from V and 5 bases from J, the junction contained 3 bases not matched to a gene. As DNA, the CDR3 is TGTGCCAGCAGCCGGGACAGGGGGGACGAGCAGTACTTC. This sequence encodes CASSRDRGDEQYF.

Points on this clone: Other nucleotide sequences in the sample specify the same CDR3. The J gene is TRBJ1-2, the V gene TRBV5-6, with D possibly being TRBD1 (6 bases). Germline V lookup: CDR1 SGHDT, CDR2 YYEEEE. The CDR3 spans 12 residues. With 2 bases removed from V and 6 bases from J, the gap between germline ends came to 8 bases. The CDR3 coding sequence is TGTGCCAGCAGCTTCTCAGGGGATGGCTACACCTTC. This translates into CASSFSGDGYTF.

The J gene is TRBJ2-5, the V gene TRBV2, with TRBD2 matching 9 bases. V lost 5 bases, J lost 6 bases, and 16 bases stayed unmatched. This CDR3 is built from 17 residues. Germline V gene lookup returns CDR1 SNHLY and CDR2 FYNNEI. The CDR3 DNA reads TGTGCCAGCAGTATCAGGGCTAGCGGCGGGGGGGCGAAGACCCAGTACTTC. This sequence encodes CASSIRASGGGAKTQYF.

The table lists this clone with many counts. The rearrangement joins TRBV7-2 to TRBJ2-3, with D tentatively TRBD2 (5 bases). CDR3 length: 16 residues. The germline V gene has CDR1 SGHTA and CDR2 FQGNSA. V was trimmed by 5 bases and J by 1 base, leaving 16 bases between them. The CDR3 loop is CASSPQAARGTDTQYF. The CDR3 coding sequence is TGTGCCAGCAGCCCCCAGGCGGCGAGGGGCACAGATACGCAGTATTTT.

The rearrangement uses TRBV5-1 and TRBJ2-2, with a tentative D call TRBD1 (5 bases). The CDR3 has 14 amino acids. Germline V gene sequence: CDR1 SGHRS, CDR2 YFSETQ. Trimming took 2 bases from V and 2 from J, leaving 7 bases between them. In DNA form, the CDR3 reads TGCGCCAGCAGCTTAGACAGAAACACCGGGGAGCTGTTTTTT. Its translation: CASSLDRNTGELFF.

This clone was seen a few times. The chain joins TRBV27 to TRBJ2-5, with D perhaps matching TRBD2 (7 bases). V lost 0 bases to trimming and J lost 5 bases, with 13 bases between them. Germline V lookup: CDR1 MNHEY, CDR2 SMNVEV (reference sequence). The CDR3 is 15 residues long. The CDR3 DNA is TGTGCCAGCAGTTTATCGGGGGGGCCCCGGGAGACCCAGTACTTC. Encoded protein: CASSLSGGPRETQYF.

This clone was counted only a few times. The chain combines TRBV10-3 with TRBJ1-1; D unresolved. Per the germline V gene, CDR1 is ENHRY and CDR2 is SYGVKD. V was clipped by 3 bases and J by 10 bases, with 9 bases between them. The length of the CDR3 is 11 residues. The CDR3 nucleotides are TGTGCCATCAGTGACGGACTTGGAGCTTTCTTT. Its protein product is CAISDGLGAFF.